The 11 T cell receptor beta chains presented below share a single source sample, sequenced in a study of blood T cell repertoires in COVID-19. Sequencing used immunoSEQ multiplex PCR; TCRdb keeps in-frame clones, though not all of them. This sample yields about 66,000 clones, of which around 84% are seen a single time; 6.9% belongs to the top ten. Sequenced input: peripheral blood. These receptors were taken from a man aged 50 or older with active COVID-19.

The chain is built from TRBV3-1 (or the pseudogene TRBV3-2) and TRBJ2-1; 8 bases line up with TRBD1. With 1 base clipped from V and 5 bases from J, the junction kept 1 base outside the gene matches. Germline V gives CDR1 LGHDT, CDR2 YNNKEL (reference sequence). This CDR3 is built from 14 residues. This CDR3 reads CASSQGQGNNEQFF. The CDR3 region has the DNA TGTGCCAGCAGCCAAGGACAGGGGAACAATGAGCAGTTCTTC.

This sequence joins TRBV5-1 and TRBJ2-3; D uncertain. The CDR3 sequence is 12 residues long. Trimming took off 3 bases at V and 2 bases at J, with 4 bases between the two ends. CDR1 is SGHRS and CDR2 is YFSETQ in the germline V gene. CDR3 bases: TGCGCCAGCAGCTATTACACAGATACGCAGTATTTT. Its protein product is CASSYYTDTQYF.

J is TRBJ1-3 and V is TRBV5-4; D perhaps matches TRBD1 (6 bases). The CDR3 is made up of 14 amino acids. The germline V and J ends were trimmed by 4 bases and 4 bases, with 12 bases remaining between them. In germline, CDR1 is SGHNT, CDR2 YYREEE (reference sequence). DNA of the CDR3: TGTGCCAGCAGCCGGGACACTTCCGGAAACACCATATATTTT. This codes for CASSRDTSGNTIYF.

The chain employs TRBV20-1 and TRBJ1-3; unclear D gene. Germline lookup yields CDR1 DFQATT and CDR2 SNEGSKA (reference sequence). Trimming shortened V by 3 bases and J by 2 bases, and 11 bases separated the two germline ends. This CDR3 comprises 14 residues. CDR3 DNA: TGCAGTGCTAGTGCCGGGGTTCCTGGAAACACCATATATTTT. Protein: CSASAGVPGNTIYF.

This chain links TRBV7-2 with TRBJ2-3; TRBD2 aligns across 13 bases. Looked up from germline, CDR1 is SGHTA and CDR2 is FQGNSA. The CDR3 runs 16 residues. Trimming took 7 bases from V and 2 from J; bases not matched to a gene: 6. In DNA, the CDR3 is TGTGCCAGCAACCCCGGGACTAGCGGGAACACAGATACGCAGTATTTT. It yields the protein CASNPGTSGNTDTQYF.

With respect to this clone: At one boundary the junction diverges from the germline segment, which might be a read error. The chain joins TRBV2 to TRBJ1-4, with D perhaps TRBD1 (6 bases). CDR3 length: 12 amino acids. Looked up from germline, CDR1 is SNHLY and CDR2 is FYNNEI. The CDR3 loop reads CASSERGSSLVF. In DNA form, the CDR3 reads TGTGCCAGCAGTGAAAGGGGGTCGTCCTTGGTTTTT.

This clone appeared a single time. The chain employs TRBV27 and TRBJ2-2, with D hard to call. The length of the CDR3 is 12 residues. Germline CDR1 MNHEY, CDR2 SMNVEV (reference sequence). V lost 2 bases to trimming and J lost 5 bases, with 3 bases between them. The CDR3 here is CASSLTTGELFF. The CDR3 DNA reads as TGTGCCAGCAGTTTAACAACCGGGGAGCTGTTTTTT.

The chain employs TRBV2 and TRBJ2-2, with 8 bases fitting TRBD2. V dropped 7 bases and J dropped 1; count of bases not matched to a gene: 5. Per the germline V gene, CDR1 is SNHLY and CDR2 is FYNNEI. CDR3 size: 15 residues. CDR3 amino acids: CASIPGLGNTGELFF. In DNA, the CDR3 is TGTGCCAGCATCCCGGGACTAGGGAACACCGGGGAGCTGTTTTTT. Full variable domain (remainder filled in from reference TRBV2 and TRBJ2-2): EPEVTQTPSHQVTQMGQEVILRCVPISNHLYFYWYRQILGQKVEFLVSFYNNEISEKSEIFDDQFSVERPDGSNFTLKIRSTKLEDSAMYFCASIPGLGNTGELFFGEGSRLTVL.

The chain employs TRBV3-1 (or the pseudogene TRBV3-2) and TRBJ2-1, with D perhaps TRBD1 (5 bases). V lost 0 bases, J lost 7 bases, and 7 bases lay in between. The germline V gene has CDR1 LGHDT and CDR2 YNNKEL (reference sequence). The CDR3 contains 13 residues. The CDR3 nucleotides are TGTGCCAGCAGCCAAGACAGGGAAAATGAGCAGTTCTTC. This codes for CASSQDRENEQFF.

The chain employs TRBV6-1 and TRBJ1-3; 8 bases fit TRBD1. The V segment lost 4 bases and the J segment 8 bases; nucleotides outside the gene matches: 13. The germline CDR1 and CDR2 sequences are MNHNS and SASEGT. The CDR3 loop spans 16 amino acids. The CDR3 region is CASSVPPGTGQDTIYF. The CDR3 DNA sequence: TGTGCCAGCAGTGTCCCTCCCGGGACAGGTCAAGACACCATATATTTT.

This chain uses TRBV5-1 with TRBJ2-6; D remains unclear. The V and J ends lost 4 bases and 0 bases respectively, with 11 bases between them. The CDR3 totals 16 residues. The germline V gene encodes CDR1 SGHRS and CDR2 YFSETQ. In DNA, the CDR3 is TGCGCCAGCAGCCCCCCTGAGGTCTCTGGGGCCAACGTCCTGACTTTC. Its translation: CASSPPEVSGANVLTF.